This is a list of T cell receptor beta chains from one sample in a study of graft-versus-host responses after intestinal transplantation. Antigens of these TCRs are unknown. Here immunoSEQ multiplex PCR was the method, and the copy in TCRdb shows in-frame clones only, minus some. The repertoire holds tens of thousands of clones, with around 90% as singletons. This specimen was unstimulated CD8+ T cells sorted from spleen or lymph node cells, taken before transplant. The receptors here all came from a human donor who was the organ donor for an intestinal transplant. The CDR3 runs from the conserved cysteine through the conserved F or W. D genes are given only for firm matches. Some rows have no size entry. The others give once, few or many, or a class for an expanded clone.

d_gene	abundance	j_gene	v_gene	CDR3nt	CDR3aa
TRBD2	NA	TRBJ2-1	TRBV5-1	TGCGCCAGCAGCTTGGTCCCTAGCGGGGGGGCGGTCAATGAGCAGTTCTTC	CASSLVPSGGAVNEQFF
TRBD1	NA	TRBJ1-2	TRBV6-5	TGTGCCAGCAGTTGGGTCAGGGGGACGCCACTGGGTGGCTACACCTTC	CASSWVRGTPLGGYTF
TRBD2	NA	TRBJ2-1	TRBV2	TGTGCCAGCAGTGACAGCGGGGGGGCTAATGAGCAGTTCTTC	CASSDSGGANEQFF
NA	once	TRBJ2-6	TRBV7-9	TGTGCCAGCAGCCTGAGCTCTGGGGCCAACGTCCTGACTTTC	CASSLSSGANVLTF
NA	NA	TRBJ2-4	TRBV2	TGTGCCAGCAGTGAGGGTGTGGGACTGGCCCGGTCTGACATTCAGTACTTC	CASSEGVGLARSDIQYF
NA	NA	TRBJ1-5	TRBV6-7	TGTGCCAGCAGTTACAGCCCGAATAGCAATCAGCCCCAGCATTTT	CASSYSPNSNQPQHF
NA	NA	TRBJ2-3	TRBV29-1	TGCAGCGTTGAATGGTGGGGGCTCCTTAGCACAGATACGCAGTATTTT	CSVEWWGLLSTDTQYF
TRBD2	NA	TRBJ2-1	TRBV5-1	TGCGCCAGCAGCTCCCTCGGGACTAGCGGGGCGGATGAGCAGTTCTTC	CASSSLGTSGADEQFF
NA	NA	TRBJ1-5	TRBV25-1	TGTGCCGGCACCTCCCAGGGCTGGCAGCCCCAGCATTTT	CAGTSQGWQPQHF
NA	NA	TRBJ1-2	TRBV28	TGTGCCAGCAGTTTCCCAGTAGGGGCGCCCCTAGGGTACTATGGCTACACCTTC	CASSFPVGAPLGYYGYTF
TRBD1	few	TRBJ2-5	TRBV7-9	TGTGCCAGCAGCTTAGGTGGACAGGGAGAGACCCAGTACTTC	CASSLGGQGETQYF
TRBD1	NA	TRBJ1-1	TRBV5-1	TGCGCCAGCAGGGACAGGGGCGCCGGATCCACTGAAGCTTTCTTT	CASRDRGAGSTEAFF
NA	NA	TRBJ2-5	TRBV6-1	TGTGCCAGCAGTGGACTGAAGAGACCCCAGTACTTC	CASSGLKRPQYF
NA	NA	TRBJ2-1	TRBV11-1	TGTGCCAGCAGCTTTCAAGGGGAATTCCTTACAGAACCCCCCAATGAGCAGTTCTTC	CASSFQGEFLTEPPNEQFF
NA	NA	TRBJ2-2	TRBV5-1	TGCGCTACACAGAACACCGGGGAGCTGTTTTTT	CATQNTGELFF
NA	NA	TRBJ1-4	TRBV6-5	TGTGCCAGCAGTTACTCCAATACTAATGAAAAACTGTTTTTT	CASSYSNTNEKLFF
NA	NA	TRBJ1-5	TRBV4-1	TGCGCCAGCAGCCAAGAGCCCGGGTCTTATCAGCCCCAGCATTTT	CASSQEPGSYQPQHF
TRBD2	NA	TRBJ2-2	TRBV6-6	TGTGCCAGCAATGGAGGTAGCGGGGCCGGGGAGCTGTTTTTT	CASNGGSGAGELFF
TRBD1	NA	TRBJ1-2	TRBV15	TGTGCCACCAGCAGAGATCGGGACAGGAACTATGGCTACACCTTC	CATSRDRDRNYGYTF